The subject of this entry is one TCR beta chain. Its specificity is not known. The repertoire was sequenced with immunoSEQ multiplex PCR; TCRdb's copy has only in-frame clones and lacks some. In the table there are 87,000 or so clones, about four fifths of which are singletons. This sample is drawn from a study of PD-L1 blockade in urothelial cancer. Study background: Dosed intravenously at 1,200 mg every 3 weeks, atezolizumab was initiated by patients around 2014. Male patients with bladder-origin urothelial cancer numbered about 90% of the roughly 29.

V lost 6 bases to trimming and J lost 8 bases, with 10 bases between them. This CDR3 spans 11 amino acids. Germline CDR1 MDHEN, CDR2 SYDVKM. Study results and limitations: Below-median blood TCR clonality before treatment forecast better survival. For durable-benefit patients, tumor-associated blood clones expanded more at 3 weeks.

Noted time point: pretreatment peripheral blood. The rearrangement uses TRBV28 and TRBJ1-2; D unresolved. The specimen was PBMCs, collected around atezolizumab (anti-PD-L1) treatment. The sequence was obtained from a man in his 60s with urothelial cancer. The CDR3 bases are TGTGCCAGCAGCAACTCCGCCGGCTACACCTTC. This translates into CASSNSAGYTF.